The 20 T cell receptor beta chains below all came from one sample that was sequenced in a study of radiotherapy plus CTLA-4 blockade in lung cancer. Measured with immunoSEQ multiplex PCR; TCRdb has only the in-frame clones, and not every one. Of about 80,000 clones detected, approximately 84% appear once; the ten largest clones hold about 2%. This specimen consisted of peripheral blood, obtained from a patient treated with radiotherapy plus ipilimumab. These receptors all stem from a human donor with non-small cell lung cancer who had a partial response to radiotherapy plus ipilimumab.

The V call is TRBV4-1, the J call TRBJ1-5; 9 bases map to TRBD1. CDR1 and CDR2 (germline): MGHRA, YSYEKL. V was pared by 3 bases and J by 9 bases, with 9 bases of the junction left unmatched. The CDR3 runs to 15 residues. CDR3 sequence (DNA): TGCGCCAGCAGCCAGGACCCGGGGACAGGGAGGCCCCAGCATTTT. Its protein product is CASSQDPGTGRPQHF.

The V and J genes are TRBV23-1 and TRBJ1-4, with TRBD1 matching 7 bases. TRBV23-1 belongs to the ORF category, with a function that is uncertain. The CDR3 has 16 amino acids. V gave up 0 bases and J gave up 5 bases; unmatched junction bases: 6. Here the CDR3 reads CASSQSQGGGNEKLFF. The CDR3 DNA reads as TGCGCCAGCAGTCAATCTCAGGGGGGCGGGAATGAAAAACTGTTTTTT.

The genes are TRBV18 and TRBJ1-4; 9 bases align to TRBD1. The V segment lost 6 bases and the J segment 7 bases; nucleotides outside the gene matches: 9. Per the germline V gene, CDR1 is KGHSH and CDR2 is LQKENI. The CDR3 consists of 15 residues. The CDR3 reads CASSSTLGQGEKLFF. CDR3 DNA: TGTGCCAGCTCGTCAACTTTGGGACAGGGTGAAAAACTGTTTTTT. The whole variable domain, filled in from reference TRBV18 and TRBJ1-4, reads NAGVMQNPRHLVRRRGQEARLRCSPMKGHSHVYWYRQLPEEGLKFMVYLQKENIIDESGMPKERFSAEFPKEGPSILRIQQVVRGDSAAYFCASSSTLGQGEKLFFGSGTQLSVL.

The gene calls are TRBV7-8 and TRBJ1-5, with D possibly being TRBD1 (5 bases). Germline assignment: CDR1 SGHVS and CDR2 FQNEAQ. V gave up 5 bases and J gave up 4 bases, with 15 bases separating them. The CDR3 loop spans 15 amino acids. This CDR3 is CASSPSRQMNQPQHF. CDR3 coding DNA: TGTGCCAGCAGCCCATCTCGACAGATGAATCAGCCCCAGCATTTT.

This chain uses TRBV28 with TRBJ1-6; 8 bases line up with TRBD1. This CDR3 has 15 residues. V shed 2 bases, J shed 9 bases, and the junction held 6 bases outside the gene matches. Per germline, CDR1 MDHEN and CDR2 SYDVKM. The DNA of the CDR3 is TGTGCCAGCAGTTTACTCACAGGGGGTGGTTCACCCCTCCACTTT. Encoded protein: CASSLLTGGGSPLHF. Drawing the rest from reference TRBV28 and TRBJ1-6, the complete variable domain is DVKVTQSSRYLVKRTGEKVFLECVQDMDHENMFWYRQDPGLGLRLIYFSYDVKMKEKGDIPEGYSVSREKKERFSLILESASTNQTSMYLCASSLLTGGGSPLHFGNGTRLTVT.

This clone occurred a few times. The genes are TRBV27 and TRBJ2-1; TRBD2 agrees at 7 bases. Germline CDR1 is MNHEY and CDR2 is SMNVEV (reference sequence). V shed 7 bases, J shed 0 bases, and the junction held 6 bases outside the gene matches. The CDR3 runs 15 residues. CDR3 residues: CASTPVAGSYNEQFF. CDR3 sequence (DNA): TGTGCCAGCACTCCAGTAGCGGGCTCCTACAATGAGCAGTTCTTC.

The chain has TRBV30 and TRBJ1-5; TRBD1 might be the D (6 bases). Trimming pared 2 bases from V and 5 bases from J, leaving 13 bases between. The CDR3 runs 14 residues. Germline V lookup: CDR1 GTSNPN, CDR2 SVGIG (reference sequence). For the CDR3, the DNA is TGTGCCTGGAGTCTCAGGGGCGGATATCAGCCCCAGCATTTT. Protein: CAWSLRGGYQPQHF.

The V and J genes are TRBV2 and TRBJ2-5; 7 bases map to TRBD1. The J call may be incorrect, as the DNA end agrees better with TRBJ2-7. CDR3 size: 12 residues. Germline V lookup: CDR1 SNHLY, CDR2 FYNNEI. CDR3 in amino acids: CASRDRPDEQYF. The CDR3 DNA reads TGTGCCAGCAGGGACAGGCCAGACGAGCAGTACTTC.

This chain joins TRBV28 and TRBJ1-2; tentative D call: TRBD1 (6 bases). Germline V lookup: CDR1 MDHEN, CDR2 SYDVKM. V dropped 3 bases and J dropped 0 bases, with 20 bases sitting between them. The CDR3 runs to 18 residues. The CDR3 nucleotides read TGTGCCAGCAGTTTTACGGGGTCTGGGGGGGCTTCTAACTATGGCTACACCTTC. Its translation: CASSFTGSGGASNYGYTF.

This rearrangement joins TRBV6-5 to TRBJ1-5; D unclear. Germline CDR1 reads MNHEY; CDR2 reads SVGAGI. Trimming stripped 0 bases from V and 0 bases from J, with 9 bases between. The CDR3 contains 16 residues. The chain's CDR3 is CASSYSRRNSNQPQHF. Written as DNA, the CDR3 is TGTGCCAGCAGTTACTCCAGGCGAAATAGCAATCAGCCCCAGCATTTT.

This sequence joins TRBV29-1 and TRBJ1-2, with D possibly being TRBD1 (5 bases). V gave up 4 bases and J gave up 8 bases, with 11 bases separating them. The CDR3 contains 11 residues. CDR1 SQVTM and CDR2 ANQGSEA come from the germline V gene. CDR3 nucleotides: TGCAGCGTTGCCAGGGATGGGGGCTACACCTTC. Protein product: CSVARDGGYTF.

V usage is TRBV6-1 and J usage is TRBJ1-1, with D unresolved. Germline assignment: CDR1 MNHNS and CDR2 SASEGT. Trimming shortened V by 4 bases and J by 1 base, and 7 bases separated the two germline ends. The length of the CDR3 is 13 residues. The CDR3 region is CASSAPENTEAFF. The CDR3 bases are TGTGCCAGCAGTGCTCCAGAGAACACTGAAGCTTTCTTT.

The chain has TRBV23-1 and TRBJ2-2, with 14 bases that match TRBD2. TRBV23-1 is an open reading frame, and its role is uncertain. There are 15 residues in the CDR3. Unmatched junction bases numbered 4, after V lost 10 bases and J lost 3 bases. Here the CDR3 DNA reads TGCGCCATTGGACTAGCGGGAGGTCACACCGGGGAGCTGTTTTTT. Amino acid sequence: CAIGLAGGHTGELFF.

The V gene is TRBV5-1, the J gene TRBJ2-2; 7 nucleotides agree with TRBD1. J was trimmed by 0 bases and V by 5 bases; bases with no gene match: 4. The CDR3 extends over 15 amino acids. CDR1 and CDR2 (germline): SGHRS, YFSETQ. CDR3 sequence (DNA): TGCGCCAGCAGGTTGACAGGGTCGAACACCGGGGAGCTGTTTTTT. Protein: CASRLTGSNTGELFF. Full variable domain (outside the CDR3, taken from reference TRBV5-1 and TRBJ2-2): KAGVTQTPRYLIKTRGQQVTLSCSPISGHRSVSWYQQTPGQGLQFLFEYFSETQRNKGNFPGRFSGRQFSNSRSEMNVSTLELGDSALYLCASRLTGSNTGELFFGEGSRLTVL.

The CDR3 bases are TGTGCCAGCAGTTTCAGGGGAGAGGGCTACACCTTC. This sequence encodes CASSFRGEGYTF. The V call is TRBV6-6, the J call TRBJ1-2, with D possibly TRBD1 on 6 matching bases. CDR3 length equals 12 residues. Between the trimmed V and J ends, which lost 4 bases and 8 bases, there was a span of 11 bases. From germline, CDR1 is MNHNY and CDR2 SVGAGI (reference sequence).

Only one count was recorded for this clone. The chain employs TRBV29-1 and TRBJ2-5, with 7 nucleotides matching TRBD1. V gave up 6 bases and J gave up 4 bases; unmatched junction bases: 8. The CDR3 covers 13 residues. Germline V gene data show CDR1 as SQVTM and CDR2 as ANQGSEA. The CDR3 DNA sequence: TGCAGCGTCGACAGGGAATTTGGAGAGACCCAGTACTTC. Amino acids: CSVDREFGETQYF.

The chain uses TRBV7-2 and TRBJ2-3; no clear D. The germline gives CDR1 SGHTA, CDR2 FQGNSA. Deletions cut 3 bases from V and 4 bases from J, with 14 bases between. This CDR3 is built from 15 residues. For the CDR3, the DNA is TGTGCCAGCAGCTTTTGGGCGTCCCAATCAGATACGCAGTATTTT. It encodes CASSFWASQSDTQYF.

The V call is TRBV21-1, the J call TRBJ2-3; the D segment call TRBD2 is taken from the table without a DNA check. TRBV21-1 is a recognized pseudogene. This CDR3 spans 19 amino acids. The CDR3 sequence is CASSKVRLAGGLFADTQYF. The CDR3 DNA follows: TGTGCCAGCAGCAAAGTTCGACTAGCGGGAGGGCTATTTGCAGATACGCAGTATTTT.

This chain joins TRBV5-1 and TRBJ2-7; the match to TRBD2 covers 16 bases. The germline CDR1 and CDR2 sequences are SGHRS and YFSETQ. The CDR3 runs 15 residues. V dropped 4 bases and J dropped 6; count of bases not matched to a gene: 4. The chain's CDR3 is CASSMGLAGGPEQYF. The CDR3 DNA follows: TGCGCCAGCAGCATGGGACTAGCGGGAGGGCCCGAGCAGTACTTC.

The V gene is TRBV29-1, the J gene TRBJ2-3, with 12 bases identical to TRBD2. CDR1 SQVTM and CDR2 ANQGSEA come from the germline V gene. The ends lost 7 bases at V and 0 bases at J; junction bases unmatched: 5. The CDR3 has 15 residues. DNA for the CDR3: TGCAGCGCCCGGACTAGCGGGGTTAGCACAGATACGCAGTATTTT. It encodes CSARTSGVSTDTQYF.